A single sample gave rise to the 22 T cell receptor beta chains below, sequenced in a study of T cell responses to AZD1222 COVID-19 vaccine. Only in-frame clones appear in the TCRdb table, and some are missing; sequencing was by immunoSEQ multiplex PCR. The table lists 95,000 to 150,000 clones, 88% of them singletons. Sequenced here: peripheral blood, sampled on day 0 of AZD1222 vaccination. Source of these receptors: an adult in good health.

This chain joins TRBV3-1 (or the pseudogene TRBV3-2) and TRBJ2-7; possibly TRBD2 for D (5 bases). The CDR3 has 15 amino acids. CDR1 and CDR2 from the germline V gene are LGHDT and YNNKEL (reference sequence). The V end was cut by 0 bases, the J end by 6 bases, with 15 bases between. CDR3 region: CASSQDSGARGEQYF. CDR3 in DNA: TGTGCCAGCAGCCAAGATTCGGGCGCCCGGGGCGAGCAGTACTTC.

The chain combines TRBV18 with TRBJ1-4; TRBD1 might be the D (6 bases). Germline CDR1 reads KGHSH; CDR2 reads LQKENI. V was pared by 0 bases and J by 13 bases, with 18 bases between. The CDR3 runs to 15 residues. CDR3 sequence: CASSPPWGSEGGLFF. In DNA form, the CDR3 reads TGTGCCAGCTCACCACCGTGGGGAAGTGAAGGGGGACTGTTTTTT.

The V call is TRBV6-5, the J call TRBJ1-2; D unclear. Germline V gene data show CDR1 as MNHEY and CDR2 as SVGAGI. The V gene lost 0 bases and the J gene lost 3 bases, with 11 bases spanning the gap. CDR3 length: 15 residues. The CDR3 sequence: CASSYSSKGDYGYTF. Here the CDR3 DNA reads TGTGCCAGCAGTTACTCGAGTAAGGGCGACTATGGCTACACCTTC.

The table lists this clone with a count of one. J is TRBJ2-5 and V is TRBV3-1 (or the pseudogene TRBV3-2); D gene uncertain. V shed 1 base and J shed 0 bases, with 9 bases lying between them. The CDR3 consists of 15 residues. CDR1 and CDR2 from the germline V gene are LGHDT and YNNKEL (reference sequence). The CDR3 nucleotides are TGTGCCAGCAGCCAAGGGTACAACCACCAAGAGACCCAGTACTTC. Its translation: CASSQGYNHQETQYF.

The chain carries TRBV18 and TRBJ2-1; TRBD2 matches at 10 bases. The CDR3 is 16 amino acids. Trimming removed 3 bases from V and 6 bases from J; junction bases left unmatched: 8. Germline V gene lookup returns CDR1 KGHSH and CDR2 LQKENI. The CDR3 sequence is CASSPLSGGASNEQFF. Written as DNA, the CDR3 is TGTGCCAGCTCACCCCTAAGCGGGGGGGCCTCCAATGAGCAGTTCTTC.

The chain combines TRBV9 with TRBJ2-1, with D tentatively TRBD2 (6 bases). Germline lookup yields CDR1 SGDLS and CDR2 YYNGEE. CDR3 length: 15 residues. The ends were cut back, 4 bases at V and 7 bases at J, with 18 bases in the middle. The CDR3 spells CASSPYEGLLNEQFF. In DNA form, the CDR3 reads TGTGCCAGCAGCCCCTATGAGGGACTCCTGAATGAGCAGTTCTTC.

This rearrangement joins TRBV7-2 to TRBJ2-5; the match to TRBD2 covers 8 bases. The CDR3 has 14 amino acids. J was trimmed by 5 bases and V by 2 bases; bases with no gene match: 4. Germline V CDR1 and CDR2: SGHTA, FQGNSA. The CDR3 sequence: CASSLSSGGETQYF. CDR3 in DNA: TGTGCCAGCAGCTTATCCTCGGGAGGGGAGACCCAGTACTTC. Full variable domain (remainder filled in from reference TRBV7-2 and TRBJ2-5): GAGVSQSPSNKVTEKGKDVELRCDPISGHTALYWYRQSLGQGLEFLIYFQGNSAPDKSGLPSDRFSAERTGGSVSTLTIQRTQQEDSAVYLCASSLSSGGETQYFGPGTRLLVL.

The chain carries TRBV3-1 (or the pseudogene TRBV3-2) and TRBJ2-7; D is unresolved. The V and J ends lost 3 bases and 2 bases respectively, with 11 bases between them. Per germline, CDR1 LGHDT and CDR2 YNNKEL (reference sequence). The CDR3 contains 14 residues. The DNA of the CDR3 is TGTGCCAGCAGCCACCCTTCTCGGGCCTACGAGCAGTACTTC. Translation gives CASSHPSRAYEQYF.

Worth noting for this clone: The sample contains more than one DNA sequence encoding this CDR3. The CDR3 spells CASSVAGTNTEAFF. The CDR3 DNA reads as TGTGCCAGCAGCGTAGCCGGGACGAACACTGAAGCTTTCTTT. The V call is TRBV9, the J call TRBJ1-1; a possible D gene is TRBD1 (5 bases). Trimming stripped 0 bases from V and 1 base from J, with 7 bases between. Germline V gene sequence: CDR1 SGDLS, CDR2 YYNGEE. CDR3 size: 14 residues. Full variable domain (remainder filled in from reference TRBV9 and TRBJ1-1): DSGVTQTPKHLITATGQRVTLRCSPRSGDLSVYWYQQSLDQGLQFLIQYYNGEERAKGNILERFSAQQFPDLHSELNLSSLELGDSALYFCASSVAGTNTEAFFGQGTRLTVV.

This sequence joins TRBV12-3 or TRBV12-4 and TRBJ1-4; D unresolved. V shed 6 bases and J shed 10 bases, with 12 bases lying between them. The CDR3 runs 12 residues. The CDR3 nucleotides read TGTGCCAGCAGCGATGACCGGGTAAAACTGTTTTTT. Encoded protein: CASSDDRVKLFF.

The chain combines TRBV10-2 with TRBJ1-6; no reliable D call. Germline V gene data show CDR1 as WSHSY and CDR2 as SAAADI. CDR3 length: 16 residues. V was pared by 4 bases and J by 6 bases, with 16 bases between. CDR3 nucleotides: TGCGCCAGCAGTGCGGTGGCGGGGTCGGGTAATTCACCCCTCCACTTT. This gives the protein CASSAVAGSGNSPLHF.

This chain connects TRBV18 to TRBJ2-1; no clear D gene. Trimming took 5 bases from V and 7 from J, leaving 9 bases between them. The CDR3 has 12 residues. Per germline, CDR1 KGHSH and CDR2 LQKENI. The CDR3 loop reads CASSSSRNEQFF. Here the CDR3 DNA reads TGTGCCAGCTCAAGCTCCAGAAATGAGCAGTTCTTC. Drawing the rest from reference TRBV18 and TRBJ2-1, the complete variable domain is NAGVMQNPRHLVRRRGQEARLRCSPMKGHSHVYWYRQLPEEGLKFMVYLQKENIIDESGMPKERFSAEFPKEGPSILRIQQVVRGDSAAYFCASSSSRNEQFFGPGTRLTVL.

The rearrangement joins TRBV6-5 to TRBJ2-7, with TRBD1 as a possible D gene (6 bases). The germline CDR1 and CDR2 sequences are MNHEY and SVGAGI. V was cut by 4 bases and J by 2 bases, with 12 bases left in between. The CDR3 runs to 14 residues. CDR3 sequence (DNA): TGTGCCAGCAGTTCCGACAGGTTAGCCTACGAGCAGTACTTC. Protein product: CASSSDRLAYEQYF.

The rearrangement links TRBV4-3 to TRBJ1-4, with D tentatively TRBD1 (6 bases). The germline CDR1 and CDR2 sequences are LGHNA and YSLEER. CDR3 length: 15 residues. V dropped 5 bases and J dropped 6 bases, with 16 bases sitting between them. The DNA for the CDR3 is TGCGCCAGCAGCTCCCATACAGGGCCGGATGAAAAACTGTTTTTT. It translates to CASSSHTGPDEKLFF.

V is TRBV9 and J is TRBJ2-3; 7 nucleotides align to TRBD1. V was clipped by 0 bases and J by 2 bases; unmatched bases: 3. CDR3 length equals 15 residues. Looked up from germline, CDR1 is SGDLS and CDR2 is YYNGEE. DNA of the CDR3: TGTGCCAGCAGCGTAGGAGGGGGCTTCACAGATACGCAGTATTTT. Protein product: CASSVGGGFTDTQYF.

V is TRBV4-1 and J is TRBJ1-1; D call uncertain. Trimming took 1 base from V and 2 from J, leaving 2 bases between them. The germline V gene has CDR1 MGHRA and CDR2 YSYEKL. This CDR3 is 12 amino acids long. CDR3 coding DNA: TGCGCCAGCAGCCAAGTCAACACTGAAGCTTTCTTT. It specifies CASSQVNTEAFF.

The chain couples TRBV29-1 to TRBJ2-5; possibly TRBD1 for D (6 bases). The length of the CDR3 is 12 residues. The ends were cut back, 5 bases at V and 4 bases at J, with 11 bases in the middle. Germline-derived CDR1 and CDR2 are SQVTM and ANQGSEA. CDR3: CSVSEDRETQYF. The CDR3 coding sequence is TGCAGCGTTTCGGAGGACAGAGAGACCCAGTACTTC.

V is TRBV18 and J is TRBJ1-1; 7 bases align to TRBD1. This CDR3 comprises 14 residues. With V trimmed by 1 base and J by 2 bases, 1 base remained unmatched. Germline lookup yields CDR1 KGHSH and CDR2 LQKENI. CDR3 in amino acids: CASSPQGANTEAFF. The CDR3 DNA reads TGTGCCAGCTCACCACAGGGGGCAAACACTGAAGCTTTCTTT.

The J gene is TRBJ1-1, the V gene TRBV7-8, with TRBD1 matching over 7 bases. Germline CDR1 SGHVS, CDR2 FQNEAQ. The CDR3 spans 17 residues. V lost 5 bases to trimming and J lost 4 bases; unmatched junction nucleotides: 16. The CDR3 DNA sequence: TGTGCCAGCAGCCATAGGCCGGGACAGAGGGTTGGCACTGAAGCTTTCTTT. Residues: CASSHRPGQRVGTEAFF.

This chain connects TRBV3-1 (or the pseudogene TRBV3-2) to TRBJ1-4, with D possibly being TRBD1 (6 bases). The CDR3 loop spans 18 amino acids. V lost 4 bases, J lost 7 bases, and 25 bases lay in between. Looked up from germline, CDR1 is LGHDT and CDR2 is YNNKEL (reference sequence). The CDR3 is CASSPVADYREEGEKLFF. The CDR3 DNA follows: TGTGCCAGCAGCCCTGTCGCGGACTACAGGGAGGAGGGTGAAAAACTGTTTTTT.

This clone was observed a single time. The V call is TRBV28, the J call TRBJ1-1, with D hard to call. The ends were cut back, 6 bases at V and 2 bases at J, with 13 bases in the middle. The germline gives CDR1 MDHEN, CDR2 SYDVKM. CDR3 length equals 14 residues. The CDR3 here is CASSAGVSNTEAFF. CDR3 in DNA: TGTGCCAGCAGCGCTGGGGTTAGTAACACTGAAGCTTTCTTT.

V gene TRBV7-9 combines with J gene TRBJ1-2; D unclear. Trimming shortened V by 1 base and J by 6 bases, and 6 bases separated the two germline ends. CDR1 SEHNR and CDR2 FQNEAQ come from the germline V gene (reference sequence). The CDR3 totals 12 residues. This CDR3 reads CASSLDSHGYTF. The CDR3, as DNA: TGTGCCAGCAGCTTAGACTCCCATGGCTACACCTTC.